These 28 T cell receptor beta chains originate from one sample sequenced in a study of prognosis after radiotherapy for stage I lung cancer. CDR3 of TCR beta was amplified from genomic DNA via a two-round multiplex PCR. Primers were specific to each TRBV and TRBJ gene in first-round PCR. TCRdb recomputed calls from the multiplex PCR reads with MiXCR, one row per CDR3 protein. The sample contains under 20,000 distinct CDR3 sequences, around two fifths of which appear only once. The source material was PBMCs, sampled before or after stereotactic body radiation therapy (not recorded which). Receptor source: a donor over 45 with non-small cell lung cancer.

This clonotype has a count of ten or more. The genes are TRBV6-4 and TRBJ2-3; 10 bases agree with TRBD2. With V trimmed by 5 bases and J by 1 base, 3 bases remained unmatched. Germline V lookup: CDR1 MRHNA, CDR2 SNTAGT. The CDR3 sequence is 15 residues long. CDR3 in DNA: TGTGCCAGCAGTCGAAGCGGGGGGGGCACAGATACGCAGTATTTT. This codes for CASSRSGGGTDTQYF.

This clonotype was detected only a few times. The chain links TRBV28 to TRBJ2-2, with 9 bases lining up with TRBD1. V lost 6 bases, J lost 5 bases, and 10 bases stayed unmatched. Germline V CDR1 and CDR2: MDHEN, SYDVKM. This CDR3 has 16 residues. The DNA of the CDR3 is TGTGCCAGCAGCTTCAGGACAGGGGCGTCTACCGGGGAGCTGTTTTTT. It specifies CASSFRTGASTGELFF.

As for this clonotype: At one boundary the junction diverges from the germline segment, which might be a read error. The rearrangement uses TRBV6-2 or TRBV6-3 and TRBJ1-2; D ambiguous. The CDR3 runs to 14 residues. The germline V gene has CDR1 MNHEY and CDR2 SVGEGT. CDR3 DNA: TGTGCCATCAGTGTGGCCTACCAAAACTATGGCTACACCTTC. Its protein product is CAISVAYQNYGYTF.

This clonotype was recorded at least ten times. This chain uses TRBV3-1 with TRBJ2-5; TRBD1 is a possible D gene (6 bases). Deletions cut 2 bases from V and 1 base from J, with 11 bases between. Per the germline V gene, CDR1 is LGHDT and CDR2 is YNNKEL (reference sequence). The CDR3 length is 15 residues. The CDR3 is CASSQFTGSQETQYF. In DNA, the CDR3 is TGTGCCAGCAGCCAATTCACAGGGTCCCAAGAGACCCAGTACTTC.

Only a few counts were recorded for this clonotype. The chain combines TRBV6-9 with TRBJ2-7; TRBD2 matches 12 bases. CDR1 is MNHGY, CDR2 SVAAGI, per germline. The V and J ends lost 3 bases and 6 bases, in that order; junction bases with no gene match: 6. The CDR3 extends over 15 amino acids. CDR3 DNA sequence: TGTGCCAGCAGTTACCCGACTAGCGGGAGTTCCGAGCAGTACTTC. Its translation: CASSYPTSGSSEQYF.

The table lists this clonotype with a few counts. J is TRBJ2-7 and V is TRBV20-1; D unclear. V shed 0 bases and J shed 5 bases, with 11 bases lying between them. Germline V gene lookup returns CDR1 DFQATT and CDR2 SNEGSKA (reference sequence). The CDR3 is made up of 13 amino acids. The CDR3 region is CSARDRVGNEQYF. The CDR3 DNA reads TGCAGTGCTAGAGATAGGGTCGGCAACGAGCAGTACTTC.

This clonotype was recorded at least ten times. V gene TRBV5-1 combines with J gene TRBJ2-1, with TRBD2 matching 9 bases. J lost 5 bases, V lost 4 bases, and 10 bases had no gene match. Per the germline V gene, CDR1 is SGHRS and CDR2 is YFSETQ. This CDR3 region has 16 residues. The CDR3 reads CASSVWASGVDNEQFF. The DNA for the CDR3 is TGCGCCAGCAGCGTCTGGGCTAGCGGGGTAGACAATGAGCAGTTCTTC.

In its sample, this clonotype is medium-sized. V gene TRBV19 combines with J gene TRBJ2-7; either TRBD1 or TRBD2 may fit D (5 bases each). The V end lost 7 bases, the J end lost 0 bases, and 10 bases lay between the germline ends. Germline V gene data show CDR1 as LNHDA and CDR2 as SQIVND (reference sequence). This CDR3 contains 13 residues. The DNA of the CDR3 is TGTGCCAGTACGGGGCACGACTCCTACGAGCAGTACTTC. Translation gives CASTGHDSYEQYF.

The chain has TRBV27 and TRBJ2-6, with TRBD1 as a possible D gene (5 bases). The CDR3 consists of 16 residues. Germline V gene data show CDR1 as MNHEY and CDR2 as SMNVEV (reference sequence). Trimming removed 1 base at V and 1 base at J, with 8 bases between. CDR3: CASSLYSGSGANVLTF. CDR3 bases: TGTGCCAGCAGTTTATATTCAGGGTCTGGGGCCAACGTCCTGACTTTC. The full variable domain, in which reference TRBV27 and TRBJ2-6 provide the parts outside the CDR3, is EAQVTQNPRYLITVTGKKLTVTCSQNMNHEYMSWYRQDPGLGLRQIYYSMNVEVTDKGDVPEGYKVSRKEKRNFPLILESPSPNQTSLYFCASSLYSGSGANVLTFGAGSRLTVL.

This clonotype has ten or more counts. CDR3 residues: CASSLAGREGPGEQYF. For the CDR3, the DNA is TGCGCCAGCAGCTTGGCCGGGCGGGAGGGCCCCGGCGAGCAGTACTTC. This chain joins TRBV5-1 and TRBJ2-7; TRBD2 agrees at 9 bases. CDR1 is SGHRS and CDR2 is YFSETQ in the germline V gene. V was pared by 0 bases and J by 6 bases, with 10 bases of the junction left unmatched. CDR3 length: 16 amino acids.

The chain joins TRBV4-2 to TRBJ2-7; the D gene is possibly TRBD2 (7 bases). The V end was cut by 4 bases, the J end by 5 bases, with 15 bases between. The germline V gene has CDR1 LGHNA and CDR2 YNFKEQ. The CDR3 extends over 14 amino acids. The CDR3 DNA follows: TGTGCCAGCAGCCGGGGAGGGGGGCAGGACGAGCAGTACTTC. As protein: CASSRGGGQDEQYF.

The CDR3 DNA reads TGTGCCAGCAGCCCATGGACAGGGTCGGGTGCCCGGGAGCTGTTTTTT. Protein sequence: CASSPWTGSGARELFF. The V call is TRBV7-3, the J call TRBJ2-2, with 8 bases fitting TRBD1. The germline gives CDR1 SGHTA, CDR2 FQGTGA. The CDR3 length is 16 residues. V was pared by 5 bases and J by 9 bases, with 14 bases of the junction left unmatched.

The chain carries TRBV2 and TRBJ2-7, with D possibly matching TRBD2 (5 bases). The germline CDR1 and CDR2 sequences are SNHLY and FYNNEI. V dropped 8 bases and J dropped 6 bases, with 23 bases sitting between them. The CDR3 consists of 15 residues. The CDR3 spells CASSPSRGADSEQYF. CDR3 DNA: TGTGCCAGCTCACCCTCGAGAGGTGCGGACTCCGAGCAGTACTTC.

This clonotype occurred once. V is TRBV2 and J is TRBJ1-5, with D perhaps matching TRBD1 (6 bases). Germline CDR1 reads SNHLY; CDR2 reads FYNNEI. Trimming took off 8 bases at V and 6 bases at J, with 17 bases between the two ends. The CDR3 runs to 14 residues. This CDR3 reads CASGARGGSQPQHF. DNA of the CDR3: TGTGCCAGCGGGGCTAGGGGGGGCAGTCAGCCCCAGCATTTT.

Concerning this clonotype: A much larger clone sits a single nucleotide away, making a read error possible. The chain uses TRBV4-1 and TRBJ2-3, with D possibly TRBD2 on 6 matching bases. The V end was cut by 5 bases, the J end by 6 bases, with 24 bases between. Germline CDR1 and CDR2: MGHRA and YSYEKL. The CDR3 totals 17 residues. The CDR3 region has the DNA TGCGCCAGCAGCACTTCAATTCTAGCGTCCCCGGGGGATACGCAGTATTTT. Its protein product is CASSTSILASPGDTQYF.

This clonotype was seen more than once but under ten times. The V call is TRBV11-3, the J call TRBJ2-7, with D possibly matching TRBD2 (6 bases). The CDR3 runs to 15 residues. Germline CDR1 is SGHNT and CDR2 is YENEEA. V was clipped by 6 bases and J by 4 bases, with 19 bases between them. CDR3 bases: TGTGCCAGCAGTCTCCGGGACTCCTCTTTTTACGAGCAGTACTTC. Its translation: CASSLRDSSFYEQYF. The variable domain in full, with the rest retrieved from reference TRBV11-3 and TRBJ2-7, is EAGVVQSPRYKIIEKKQPVAFWCNPISGHNTLYWYLQNLGQGPELLIRYENEEAVDDSQLPKDRFSAERLKGVDSTLKIQPAELGDSAVYLCASSLRDSSFYEQYFGPGTRLTVT.

This clonotype is labeled as medium-sized. The chain couples TRBV27 to TRBJ2-1; 8 nucleotides match TRBD1. The CDR3 runs to 17 residues. Germline loops: CDR1 MNHEY, CDR2 SMNVEV (reference sequence). V was clipped by 5 bases and J by 10 bases; unmatched bases: 19. The CDR3 DNA reads as TGTGCCAGCAGTCCTAGGTTGGACAGGGTGGCGACAATAGAGCAGTTCTTC. It encodes CASSPRLDRVATIEQFF.

Sample share makes this clonotype medium-sized. The chain joins TRBV6-1 to TRBJ2-7; 7 bases align to TRBD1. The ends lost 0 bases at V and 1 base at J; junction bases unmatched: 3. Germline V gives CDR1 MNHNS, CDR2 SASEGT. The CDR3 runs 15 residues. CDR3 sequence reads: CASSEAGTASYEQYF. As DNA, the CDR3 is TGTGCCAGCAGTGAAGCAGGGACAGCGTCCTACGAGCAGTACTTC.

As for this clonotype: This likely stems from a read error, as it lies one base from a far larger clone. The J gene is TRBJ2-2, the V gene TRBV7-2; D not resolved. From germline, CDR1 is SGHTA and CDR2 FQGNSA. CDR3 size: 15 residues. The CDR3 here is CAISLLRANTGELFF. Written as DNA, the CDR3 is TGTGCCATCAGCTTGCTGCGAGCGAACACCGGGGAGCTGTTTTTT. Looking up the rest from reference TRBV7-2 and TRBJ2-2 gives the full variable domain: GAGVSQSPSNKVTEKGKDVELRCDPISGHTALYWYRQSLGQGLEFLIYFQGNSAPDKSGLPSDRFSAERTGGSVSTLTIQRTQQEDSAVYLCAISLLRANTGELFFGEGSRLTVL.

The sample holds many counts of this clonotype. The V call is TRBV5-1, the J call TRBJ1-1; 7 nucleotides line up with TRBD1. Germline assignment: CDR1 SGHRS and CDR2 YFSETQ. V gave up 6 bases and J gave up 3 bases; unmatched junction bases: 8. This CDR3 is built from 14 residues. This chain's CDR3 is CASTITGEDTEAFF. The DNA of the CDR3 is TGCGCCAGCACCATTACAGGGGAGGACACTGAAGCTTTCTTT.

This chain connects TRBV6-1 to TRBJ2-5, with D unresolved. The V end lost 2 bases, the J end lost 2 bases, and 0 bases lay between the germline ends. Per the germline V gene, CDR1 is MNHNS and CDR2 is SASEGT. The CDR3 spans 11 residues. The CDR3 nucleotides read TGTGCCAGCAGTGAACAAGAGACCCAGTACTTC. It codes for CASSEQETQYF.

About this clonotype itself: An end of the junction does not agree with germline; a read error may underlie this. J is TRBJ2-3 and V is TRBV19, with 8 bases aligning to TRBD2. Looked up from germline, CDR1 is LNHDA and CDR2 is SQIVND (reference sequence). The CDR3 has 16 residues. The CDR3 is CASIILSGGQGHTQYF. CDR3 sequence (DNA): TGTGCCAGTATTATATTAAGCGGGGGACAAGGTCATACGCAGTATTTT.

This clonotype came up many times. The chain has TRBV6-5 and TRBJ1-1, with 7 bases fitting TRBD1. Germline values: CDR1 MNHEY, CDR2 SVGAGI. The ends lost 6 bases at V and 1 base at J; junction bases unmatched: 8. CDR3 length: 15 residues. CDR3 coding DNA: TGTGCCAGCAGACTCGACAGGGATACGAACACTGAAGCTTTCTTT. It specifies CASRLDRDTNTEAFF.

In the case of this clonotype: A read error is likely here: a far larger clone is one base away. The rearrangement uses TRBV6-4 and TRBJ1-5; D is possibly TRBD1 (5 bases). The CDR3 is 14 amino acids. Germline V gene sequence: CDR1 MRHNA, CDR2 SNTAGT. The CDR3: CDSSLDGGYQPQHF. DNA of the CDR3: TGTGACTCCTCGCTTGACGGGGGATATCAGCCCCAGCATTTT.

V and J are TRBV20-1 and TRBJ2-5; D possibly matches TRBD1 or TRBD2 (5 bases each). V was trimmed by 0 bases and J by 7 bases, leaving 18 bases between them. The germline gives CDR1 DFQATT, CDR2 SNEGSKA (reference sequence). The CDR3 is made up of 15 amino acids. This CDR3 is CSARDWSGPGVTQYF. The CDR3 DNA is TGCAGTGCTAGAGATTGGTCGGGGCCTGGGGTGACCCAGTACTTC.

This rearrangement joins TRBV20-1 to TRBJ1-6, with a weak D call TRBD1 (5 bases). The CDR3 totals 16 residues. V was clipped by 0 bases and J by 9 bases, with 18 bases between them. In germline, CDR1 is DFQATT, CDR2 SNEGSKA (reference sequence). CDR3 DNA: TGCAGTGCTAGAGACAGAAGGTTTGGGGGAAGTTCACCCCTCCACTTT. Translating gives CSARDRRFGGSSPLHF.

Many counts were recorded for this clonotype. The gene calls are TRBV29-1 and TRBJ1-3, with D unclear. This CDR3 is built from 12 residues. The germline gives CDR1 SQVTM, CDR2 ANQGSEA. Trimming removed 4 bases at V and 3 bases at J, with 7 bases between. As DNA, the CDR3 is TGCAGCGTTGGGACCGATGGAAACACCATATATTTT. Its protein is CSVGTDGNTIYF.

This sequence joins TRBV12-3 or TRBV12-4 and TRBJ2-7; D possibly corresponds to TRBD2 (6 bases). This CDR3 is built from 14 residues. The ends were cut back, 0 bases at V and 3 bases at J, with 9 bases in the middle. The CDR3 loop is CASSLAPGDYEQYF. CDR3 sequence (DNA): TGTGCCAGCAGTTTAGCCCCGGGAGACTACGAGCAGTACTTC.